What follows are 27 T cell receptor beta chains derived from one specimen sequenced in a study of identifying expanded T cells in peripheral blood. Using immunoSEQ multiplex PCR, the repertoire was profiled, and TCRdb retains in-frame clones only, with some absent. The repertoire holds some 97,000 clones, with approximately 88% as singletons. The sequenced sample was blood. All receptors come from a person between 18 and 69 years old in good health.

This chain joins TRBV5-6 and TRBJ1-3; TRBD1 aligns across 7 bases. With V trimmed by 2 bases and J by 0 bases, 2 bases remained unmatched. The CDR3 sequence is 15 residues long. Germline V gives CDR1 SGHDT, CDR2 YYEEEE. CDR3 coding DNA: TGTGCCAGCAGCTTACAGGGGTCCTCTGGAAACACCATATATTTT. It specifies CASSLQGSSGNTIYF.

The chain employs TRBV18 and TRBJ1-4; 7 positions agree with TRBD1. V lost 4 bases and J lost 7; bases outside the gene matches: 6. CDR1 is KGHSH and CDR2 is LQKENI in the germline V gene. There are 14 residues in the CDR3. The CDR3 coding sequence is TGTGCCAGCTCACGACCGGGACAGTCTGAAAAACTGTTTTTT. This encodes CASSRPGQSEKLFF. Supplemented by reference TRBV18 and TRBJ1-4, the full variable domain reads NAGVMQNPRHLVRRRGQEARLRCSPMKGHSHVYWYRQLPEEGLKFMVYLQKENIIDESGMPKERFSAEFPKEGPSILRIQQVVRGDSAAYFCASSRPGQSEKLFFGSGTQLSVL.

The chain recombines TRBV4-2 with TRBJ1-3; the D is unclear. V lost 4 bases, J lost 2 bases, and 12 bases lay in between. CDR1 is LGHNA and CDR2 is YNFKEQ in the germline V gene. The CDR3 is made up of 15 amino acids. CDR3 amino acids: CASSLTRAPGNTIYF. CDR3 coding DNA: TGTGCCAGCAGCCTGACTCGTGCCCCTGGAAACACCATATATTTT.

The gene calls are TRBV6-4 and TRBJ2-3; D call uncertain. This CDR3 is 16 amino acids long. The germline gives CDR1 MRHNA, CDR2 SNTAGT. Between the trimmed V and J ends, which lost 0 bases and 6 bases, there was a span of 16 bases. As DNA, the CDR3 is TGTGCCAGCAGTGACTCGGGCTACTCAGGCGCGGATACGCAGTATTTT. It translates to CASSDSGYSGADTQYF.

The J gene is TRBJ1-1, the V gene TRBV19; TRBD1 aligns across 8 bases. The CDR3 consists of 15 residues. Germline values: CDR1 LNHDA, CDR2 SQIVND (reference sequence). The junction had 4 bases not matched to a gene; V was cut back by 1 base and J by 3 bases. The CDR3 here is CASSIVVQGDTEAFF. The CDR3 DNA follows: TGTGCCAGTAGTATAGTAGTACAGGGGGACACTGAAGCTTTCTTT.

V gene TRBV2 combines with J gene TRBJ1-2; 7 bases align to TRBD1. The ends lost 6 bases at V and 2 bases at J; junction bases unmatched: 6. The length of the CDR3 is 14 residues. In germline, CDR1 is SNHLY, CDR2 FYNNEI. The DNA for the CDR3 is TGTGCCAGCAGCCCGATGACAGGGAACTATGGCTACACCTTC. Translated: CASSPMTGNYGYTF.

The chain uses TRBV30 and TRBJ2-4, with D uncertain. The CDR3 totals 13 residues. V was trimmed by 3 bases and J by 4 bases, leaving 10 bases between them. Germline CDR1 and CDR2: GTSNPN and SVGIG (reference sequence). This chain's CDR3 is CAWSTGPKNIQYF. The CDR3 DNA reads as TGTGCCTGGAGCACCGGACCTAAAAACATTCAGTACTTC.

The J gene is TRBJ2-7, the V gene TRBV29-1; possibly TRBD2 for D (6 bases). The V end was cut by 3 bases, the J end by 7 bases, with 10 bases between. The CDR3 is made up of 11 amino acids. CDR1 is SQVTM and CDR2 is ANQGSEA in the germline V gene. The CDR3 loop reads CSVDGGNEQYF. The DNA of the CDR3 is TGCAGCGTTGATGGGGGGAATGAGCAGTACTTC.

This clone was seen only a few times. This rearrangement joins TRBV7-6 to TRBJ1-5; D possibly corresponds to TRBD1 (6 bases). Trimming removed 2 bases at V and 5 bases at J, with 13 bases between. Germline values: CDR1 SGHVS, CDR2 FNYEAQ. The CDR3 sequence is 15 residues long. The CDR3 coding sequence is TGTGCCAGCAGCTTAACACAGGGACCTCATCAGCCCCAGCATTTT. This sequence encodes CASSLTQGPHQPQHF.

The CDR3 spells CASSQVDREETQYF. As DNA, the CDR3 is TGTGCCAGCAGCCAAGTAGACAGAGAAGAGACCCAGTACTTC. The gene calls are TRBV4-2 and TRBJ2-5; possibly TRBD1 for D (5 bases). Germline V gene sequence: CDR1 LGHNA, CDR2 YNFKEQ. CDR3 length equals 14 residues. V lost 1 base to trimming and J lost 3 bases, with 9 bases between them.

The V gene is TRBV6-1, the J gene TRBJ1-2; 9 nucleotides agree with TRBD1. J gave up 4 bases and V 5 bases, and 8 bases lay outside the gene matches. CDR3 length: 15 residues. The germline gives CDR1 MNHNS, CDR2 SASEGT. CDR3 sequence reads: CASSPQDRGIYGYTF. The CDR3 DNA reads TGTGCCAGCAGTCCCCAGGACAGGGGAATCTATGGCTACACCTTC.

The chain joins TRBV6-1 to TRBJ2-3; 9 bases line up with TRBD1. The CDR3 consists of 15 residues. Per the germline V gene, CDR1 is MNHNS and CDR2 is SASEGT. The J segment lost 2 bases and the V segment lost 10 bases, leaving 10 bases of the junction unmatched. CDR3 nucleotides: TGTGCCATCAAAACAGGGGGCCCTTACACAGATACGCAGTATTTT. Residues: CAIKTGGPYTDTQYF.

This rearrangement joins TRBV7-2 to TRBJ2-7, with D possibly called TRBD1 or TRBD2 (5 bases each). The CDR3 extends over 15 amino acids. In germline, CDR1 is SGHTA, CDR2 FQGNSA. V lost 2 bases and J lost 2, with 13 bases in between. CDR3 coding DNA: TGTGCCAGCAGCTTATTCGGTGGGACGGCCTACGAGCAGTACTTC. It translates to CASSLFGGTAYEQYF.

This chain uses TRBV15 with TRBJ1-2; D remains unclear. This CDR3 is built from 15 residues. CDR1 and CDR2 (germline): LNHNV, YYDKDF (reference sequence). V was trimmed by 4 bases and J by 0 bases, leaving 12 bases between them. CDR3 residues: CATSIFGSSNYGYTF. For the CDR3, the DNA is TGTGCCACCAGCATATTTGGCAGTTCTAACTATGGCTACACCTTC.

The rearrangement links TRBV5-4 to TRBJ2-5, with no clear D. From germline, CDR1 is SGHNT and CDR2 YYREEE (reference sequence). The CDR3 sequence is 13 residues long. The V end lost 2 bases, the J end lost 2 bases, and 7 bases lay between the germline ends. This CDR3 reads CASSFDQQETQYF. CDR3 coding DNA: TGTGCCAGCAGCTTTGACCAGCAAGAGACCCAGTACTTC.

This chain links TRBV4-1 with TRBJ2-7; 8 bases map to TRBD1. The germline V gene encodes CDR1 MGHRA and CDR2 YSYEKL. This CDR3 has 14 amino acids. V trimming: 1 base; J trimming: 7 bases; junction bases outside the gene matches: 6. CDR3 nucleotide sequence: TGCGCCAGCAGCCAAGGACAGGGGCATTGGGAGCAGTACTTC. The encoded protein is CASSQGQGHWEQYF.

The chain links TRBV7-6 to TRBJ2-1; 10 positions match TRBD2. The germline gives CDR1 SGHVS, CDR2 FNYEAQ. The CDR3 consists of 15 residues. V was pared by 0 bases and J by 7 bases, with 3 bases of the junction left unmatched. CDR3 DNA: TGTGCCAGCAGCTTAGCTCTAGCGGGAGTGAATGAGCAGTTCTTC. It yields the protein CASSLALAGVNEQFF.

The V gene is TRBV29-1, the J gene TRBJ2-3; D unresolved. The CDR3 runs 13 residues. Trimming removed 2 bases from V and 0 bases from J, with 6 bases in between. Germline loops: CDR1 SQVTM, CDR2 ANQGSEA. The CDR3 DNA is TGCAGCGTTGAAACGGCCAGCACAGATACGCAGTATTTT. Its protein product is CSVETASTDTQYF.

The V gene is TRBV7-2, the J gene TRBJ1-2; possibly TRBD1 for D (5 bases). Germline CDR1 is SGHTA and CDR2 is FQGNSA. This CDR3 region has 15 residues. Trimming took 1 base from V and 0 from J, leaving 9 bases between them. The CDR3 here is CASSLEGNANYGYTF. CDR3 nucleotide sequence: TGTGCCAGCAGCTTAGAGGGGAACGCTAACTATGGCTACACCTTC.

V is TRBV7-8 and J is TRBJ2-7; 8 bases fit TRBD2. J lost 1 base, V lost 4 bases, and 3 bases had no gene match. CDR3 size: 14 residues. CDR1 and CDR2 (germline): SGHVS, FQNEAQ. The CDR3 loop is CASSSSGPSYEQYF. The CDR3 nucleotides read TGTGCCAGCAGCTCTAGCGGGCCTTCCTACGAGCAGTACTTC.

The chain recombines TRBV2 with TRBJ1-5, with D perhaps TRBD1 (6 bases). Trimming shortened V by 6 bases and J by 4 bases, and 16 bases separated the two germline ends. This CDR3 is 15 amino acids long. From germline, CDR1 is SNHLY and CDR2 FYNNEI. The CDR3 is CASRGATGLNQPQHF. The CDR3 nucleotides read TGTGCCAGCAGGGGGGCAACAGGGCTAAATCAGCCCCAGCATTTT. Supplemented by reference TRBV2 and TRBJ1-5, the full variable domain reads EPEVTQTPSHQVTQMGQEVILRCVPISNHLYFYWYRQILGQKVEFLVSFYNNEISEKSEIFDDQFSVERPDGSNFTLKIRSTKLEDSAMYFCASRGATGLNQPQHFGDGTRLSIL.

The CDR3 is CASSQFLKMNTGELFF. The CDR3 DNA follows: TGCGCCAGCAGCCAATTTCTCAAAATGAACACCGGGGAGCTGTTTTTT. V and J are TRBV4-1 and TRBJ2-2; the D is unclear. V lost 2 bases, J lost 1 base, and 11 bases lay in between. Germline V lookup: CDR1 MGHRA, CDR2 YSYEKL. This CDR3 comprises 16 residues.

The V and J genes are TRBV7-8 and TRBJ1-4; weak D call: TRBD1 (5 bases). This CDR3 spans 16 amino acids. Germline CDR1 is SGHVS and CDR2 is FQNEAQ. Trimming removed 5 bases at V and 4 bases at J, with 17 bases between. As DNA, the CDR3 is TGTGCCAGCAGCCAGAAAGGAGGGGTGGGTAATGAAAAACTGTTTTTT. Protein: CASSQKGGVGNEKLFF. Together with reference TRBV7-8 and TRBJ1-4, the CDR3 gives the full variable domain: GAGVSQSPRYKVAKRGQDVALRCDPISGHVSLFWYQQALGQGPEFLTYFQNEAQLDKSGLPSDRFFAERPEGSVSTLKIQRTQQEDSAVYLCASSQKGGVGNEKLFFGSGTQLSVL.

The chain couples TRBV5-1 to TRBJ2-1, with 8 nucleotides matching TRBD2. The CDR3 spans 15 residues. Germline trimming cut 7 bases from V and 3 bases from J; bases unmatched to any gene: 9. Germline values: CDR1 SGHRS, CDR2 YFSETQ. The CDR3 loop is CASLKGTRNYNEQFF. DNA of the CDR3: TGCGCCAGCCTTAAGGGGACTAGGAACTACAATGAGCAGTTCTTC.

The chain employs TRBV5-4 and TRBJ2-7; either TRBD1 or TRBD2 may fit D (5 bases each). V was shortened by 1 base and J by 6 bases, with 11 bases between the two germline ends. The CDR3 runs 13 residues. The germline gives CDR1 SGHNT, CDR2 YYREEE (reference sequence). CDR3: CASSLYSGTEQYF. The CDR3, as DNA: TGTGCCAGCAGCTTGTATAGTGGGACCGAGCAGTACTTC.

The count of this clone is one. The chain joins TRBV6-1 to TRBJ1-1, with D perhaps matching TRBD1 (6 bases). This CDR3 region has 14 residues. CDR1 MNHNS and CDR2 SASEGT come from the germline V gene. Trimming pared 4 bases from V and 2 bases from J, leaving 11 bases between. In nucleotides, the CDR3 is TGTGCCAGCAGTGCCTACAGGGTAAACACTGAAGCTTTCTTT. This codes for CASSAYRVNTEAFF.

This rearrangement joins TRBV7-2 to TRBJ2-2, with D uncertain. The ends were cut back, 1 base at V and 2 bases at J, with 8 bases in the middle. The V gene's germline CDR1 is SGHTA and CDR2 FQGNSA. This CDR3 comprises 15 residues. The chain's CDR3 is CASSLEALNTGELFF. In DNA form, the CDR3 reads TGTGCCAGCAGCTTAGAGGCTTTAAACACCGGGGAGCTGTTTTTT. The full variable domain, its missing parts supplied by reference TRBV7-2 and TRBJ2-2, is GAGVSQSPSNKVTEKGKDVELRCDPISGHTALYWYRQSLGQGLEFLIYFQGNSAPDKSGLPSDRFSAERTGGSVSTLTIQRTQQEDSAVYLCASSLEALNTGELFFGEGSRLTVL.